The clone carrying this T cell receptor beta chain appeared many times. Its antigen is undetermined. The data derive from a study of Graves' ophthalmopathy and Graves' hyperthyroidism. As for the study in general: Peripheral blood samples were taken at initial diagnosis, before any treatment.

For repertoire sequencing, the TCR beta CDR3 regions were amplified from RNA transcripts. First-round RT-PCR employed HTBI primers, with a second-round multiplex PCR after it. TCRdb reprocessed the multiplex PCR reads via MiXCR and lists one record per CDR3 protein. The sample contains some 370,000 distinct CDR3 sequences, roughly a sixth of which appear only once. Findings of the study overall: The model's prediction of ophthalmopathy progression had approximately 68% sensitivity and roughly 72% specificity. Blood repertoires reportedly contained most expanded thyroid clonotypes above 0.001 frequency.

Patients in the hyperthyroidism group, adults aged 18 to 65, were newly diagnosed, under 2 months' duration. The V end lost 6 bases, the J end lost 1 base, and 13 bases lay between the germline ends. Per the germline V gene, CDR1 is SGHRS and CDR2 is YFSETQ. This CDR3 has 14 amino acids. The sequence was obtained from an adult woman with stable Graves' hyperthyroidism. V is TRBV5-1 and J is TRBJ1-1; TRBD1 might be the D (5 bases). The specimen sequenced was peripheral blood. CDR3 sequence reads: CASTYGAPNTEAFF. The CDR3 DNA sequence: TGCGCCAGCACTTATGGGGCGCCGAACACTGAAGCTTTCTTT.